This TCR beta chain was recovered during a study of CD8 T cells in Susac syndrome. It was with random hexamers that about 0.45 to 1 ug RNA was reverse transcribed. TCRdb re-called the immunoSEQ multiplex PCR reads with MiXCR, one entry per CDR3 protein. The data hold approximately 170,000 distinct CDR3 sequences, with under 95% observed a single time. The CDR3 contains 15 residues. V was clipped by 0 bases and J by 1 base, with 8 bases between them. The germline gives CDR1 SGDLS, CDR2 YYNGEE. The sequencing sample was made of CD4+ T cells from PBMCs. The TCR was taken from a human donor in good health. The J gene is TRBJ2-1, the V gene TRBV9; D is uncertain. CDR3 sequence reads: CASSVAPPSYNEQFF. As DNA, the CDR3 is TGTGCCAGCAGCGTAGCCCCGCCTTCCTACAATGAGCAGTTCTTC.